Below are 29 T cell receptor beta chains sequenced from a single sample in a study of cytomegalovirus exposure and HLA in healthy donors. The PCR ran on 60 Vbeta and 13 Jbeta primers. Assay used: immunoSEQ multiplex PCR; TCRdb lists only in-frame clones, some missing. The sample holds about 120,000 clones, 50% to 75% seen once. The sequenced material came from PBMCs. Every receptor here comes from a woman aged 40 to 55 in good health and CMV-seropositive.

The genes are TRBV30 and TRBJ2-3; tentative D call: TRBD2 (6 bases). The CDR3 contains 10 residues. Germline assignment: CDR1 GTSNPN and CDR2 SVGIG (reference sequence). V lost 5 bases and J 13 bases, leaving 13 bases between the germline ends. The CDR3 protein is CAWGRRGEYF. CDR3 nucleotide sequence: TGTGCCTGGGGACGGAGGGGTGAGTATTTT.

V is TRBV6-1 and J is TRBJ1-6, with TRBD1 matching over 7 bases. Germline V gene lookup returns CDR1 MNHNS and CDR2 SASEGT. Trimming cost V 8 bases and J 11 bases; bases outside gene matches: 9. The CDR3 runs 13 residues. The chain's CDR3 is CASVGQAQPPLHF. The CDR3 nucleotides are TGTGCCAGCGTCGGACAGGCTCAGCCACCCCTCCACTTT.

Only a few counts were recorded for this clone. This chain joins TRBV2 and TRBJ1-5, with 7 bases lining up with TRBD1. Germline values: CDR1 SNHLY, CDR2 FYNNEI. With V trimmed by 3 bases and J by 5 bases, 10 bases remained unmatched. This CDR3 is 16 amino acids long. The CDR3 DNA sequence: TGTGCCAGCAGTGATTGGACAGGAGCCGCTTATCAGCCCCAGCATTTT. Translation gives CASSDWTGAAYQPQHF.

The V gene is TRBV19, the J gene TRBJ1-2, with TRBD1 matching 7 bases. This CDR3 is 13 amino acids long. CDR1 and CDR2 from the germline V gene are LNHDA and SQIVND (reference sequence). J lost 7 bases, V lost 3 bases, and 5 bases had no gene match. The CDR3 loop is CASSIGQGGGYTF. The CDR3, as DNA: TGTGCCAGTAGTATCGGCCAGGGGGGTGGCTACACCTTC.

The chain is built from TRBV7-2 and TRBJ1-5; no definite D call. CDR3 length: 14 residues. Trimming pared 6 bases from V and 1 base from J, leaving 10 bases between. The germline CDR1 and CDR2 sequences are SGHTA and FQGNSA. CDR3 loop: CASSSRGSNQPQHF. The CDR3 coding sequence is TGTGCCAGCAGTTCCCGCGGGAGCAATCAGCCCCAGCATTTT.

This rearrangement joins TRBV10-1 to TRBJ2-2; 8 nucleotides agree with TRBD2. The CDR3 length is 16 residues. CDR1 and CDR2 (germline): WNHNN, SYGVQD (reference sequence). Trimming at V came to 2 bases and at J to 6 bases, leaving 8 bases not matched to a gene. CDR3 residues: CASSEGPAGVAGELFF. CDR3 DNA sequence: TGCGCCAGCAGTGAGGGTCCAGCGGGAGTTGCCGGGGAGCTGTTTTTT.

This chain connects TRBV27 to TRBJ1-2, with D unclear. The germline CDR1 and CDR2 sequences are MNHEY and SMNVEV (reference sequence). CDR3 length equals 16 residues. V was shortened by 6 bases and J by 4 bases, with 21 bases between the two germline ends. CDR3 amino acids: CASSRGSGPRGYGYTF. CDR3 nucleotides: TGTGCCAGCAGCCGAGGGTCGGGCCCCCGTGGCTATGGCTACACCTTC.

This clone was counted a few times. The chain is built from TRBV9 and TRBJ2-2; D possibly corresponds to TRBD2 (6 bases). The V gene's germline CDR1 is SGDLS and CDR2 YYNGEE. This CDR3 comprises 17 residues. V lost 4 bases to trimming and J lost 5 bases, with 21 bases between them. The CDR3 loop is CASSPRGGVRSTGELFF. Here the CDR3 DNA reads TGTGCCAGCAGCCCGCGTGGAGGGGTCCGTAGTACCGGGGAGCTGTTTTTT.

The sample holds a few counts of this clone. The chain carries TRBV9 and TRBJ2-2, with a weak D call TRBD1 (7 bases). Trimming pared 3 bases from V and 6 bases from J, leaving 18 bases between. Looked up from germline, CDR1 is SGDLS and CDR2 is YYNGEE. The CDR3 totals 16 residues. CDR3 coding DNA: TGTGCCAGCAGCGAATTACAGGGGATAGCGGCCGGGGAGCTGTTTTTT. It yields the protein CASSELQGIAAGELFF.

This chain uses TRBV28 with TRBJ2-3; 11 bases are shared with TRBD2. The CDR3 contains 18 residues. Per germline, CDR1 MDHEN and CDR2 SYDVKM. V was clipped by 3 bases and J by 4 bases; unmatched bases: 12. In DNA form, the CDR3 reads TGTGCCAGCAGTTTTCTAGCGGGAGGACCAGCGGGGGCAGATACGCAGTATTTT. The encoded protein is CASSFLAGGPAGADTQYF.

There are a few counts of this clone. The rearrangement uses TRBV2 and TRBJ1-4; no clear D gene. Germline-derived CDR1 and CDR2 are SNHLY and FYNNEI. V dropped 6 bases and J dropped 6 bases, with 14 bases sitting between them. CDR3 length equals 14 residues. The CDR3 bases are TGTGCCAGCAGGCGGGGTGGCGTAGATGAAAAACTGTTTTTT. This encodes CASRRGGVDEKLFF.

The chain carries TRBV9 and TRBJ1-2, with D possibly being TRBD1 (6 bases). Germline assignment: CDR1 SGDLS and CDR2 YYNGEE. The V and J ends lost 4 bases and 4 bases respectively, with 20 bases between them. The CDR3 sequence is 16 residues long. The CDR3 DNA reads as TGTGCCAGCAGCTCCGTCCCGGGACACGCTGCCTATGGCTACACCTTC. This encodes CASSSVPGHAAYGYTF.

V is TRBV18 and J is TRBJ1-4, with unresolved D. The germline CDR1 and CDR2 sequences are KGHSH and LQKENI. This CDR3 region has 13 residues. The V end lost 6 bases, the J end lost 8 bases, and 13 bases lay between the germline ends. The CDR3 nucleotides read TGTGCCAGCTCGCCAAAAGCGGGCGAAAAACTGTTTTTT. Translation gives CASSPKAGEKLFF.

The rearrangement uses TRBV1 and TRBJ2-1; the D segment call TRBD2 is taken from the table without a DNA check. TRBV1 is a documented pseudogene. CDR3 length: 21 amino acids. CDR3 DNA: TGCACCAGCAGCCGCCTACCTAGGAGTTGTGATAAGGCTACCTCCTACAATGAGCAGTTCTTC. Translated: CTSSRLPRSCDKATSYNEQFF.

The chain uses TRBV6-5 and TRBJ1-6; the D is unclear. The V gene's germline CDR1 is MNHEY and CDR2 SVGAGI. V lost 1 base to trimming and J lost 10 bases, with 17 bases between them. The CDR3 covers 16 residues. The CDR3 DNA follows: TGTGCCAGCAGTTACTACAATCCGGGGTCTGAATCACCCCTCCACTTT. Translation: CASSYYNPGSESPLHF.

The rearrangement joins TRBV29-1 to TRBJ2-2; TRBD2 aligns across 10 bases. J lost 7 bases, V lost 4 bases, and 6 bases had no gene match. Germline loops: CDR1 SQVTM, CDR2 ANQGSEA. This CDR3 is 14 amino acids long. The CDR3 sequence is CSVGASGSNGELFF. The CDR3 DNA reads TGCAGCGTTGGAGCTAGCGGGAGTAACGGGGAGCTGTTTTTT.

The rearrangement uses TRBV6-1 and TRBJ2-1; D is possibly TRBD2 (5 bases). The CDR3 extends over 14 amino acids. Germline CDR1 reads MNHNS; CDR2 reads SASEGT. The V end lost 6 bases, the J end lost 2 bases, and 11 bases lay between the germline ends. The CDR3 DNA reads TGTGCCAGCAGACTAGAACTTCCCTACAATGAGCAGTTCTTC. Its translation is CASRLELPYNEQFF.

This chain joins TRBV5-1 and TRBJ2-7, with D possibly matching TRBD1 (5 bases). Trimming shortened V by 1 base and J by 3 bases, and 8 bases separated the two germline ends. Germline lookup yields CDR1 SGHRS and CDR2 YFSETQ. This CDR3 comprises 13 residues. CDR3 coding DNA: TGCGCCAGCAGCTTGCTAGGGGACTACGAGCAGTACTTC. This gives the protein CASSLLGDYEQYF. Full variable domain (outside the CDR3, taken from reference TRBV5-1 and TRBJ2-7): KAGVTQTPRYLIKTRGQQVTLSCSPISGHRSVSWYQQTPGQGLQFLFEYFSETQRNKGNFPGRFSGRQFSNSRSEMNVSTLELGDSALYLCASSLLGDYEQYFGPGTRLTVT.

The chain recombines TRBV4-2 with TRBJ2-5, with D perhaps matching TRBD2 (5 bases). TRBJ2-7 matches the DNA end more closely, so the J call is doubtful. Germline values: CDR1 LGHNA, CDR2 YNFKEQ. CDR3 length: 13 amino acids. CDR3 loop: CASSQRESYEQYF. The CDR3 nucleotides are TGTGCCAGCAGCCAAAGGGAGTCCTACGAGCAGTACTTC.

About this clone itself: The germline gene is not matched at one end of the junction; a read error may be the cause. This chain links TRBV5-1 with TRBJ1-2; TRBD1 aligns across 7 bases. The CDR3 consists of 14 residues. CDR1 and CDR2 (germline): SGHRS, YFSETQ. The CDR3 DNA is TGCGCCAGCAGCTTGGGACAGGGTGGCTATGGCTACCCCTTC. Translation: CASSLGQGGYGYPF.

This chain connects TRBV7-6 to TRBJ2-3; 13 bases fit TRBD2. In germline, CDR1 is SGHVS, CDR2 FNYEAQ. The CDR3 loop spans 16 amino acids. The V gene end was trimmed by 5 bases and the J gene end by 6 bases; junction bases not matched to a gene: 8. The CDR3 loop is CASSTGLAGASDTQYF. CDR3 nucleotides: TGTGCCAGCAGCACAGGACTAGCGGGAGCTAGTGATACGCAGTATTTT.

J is TRBJ2-3 and V is TRBV5-1, with TRBD1 matching 7 bases. V shed 0 bases, J shed 3 bases, and the junction held 7 bases outside the gene matches. The CDR3 loop spans 16 amino acids. Per germline, CDR1 SGHRS and CDR2 YFSETQ. The CDR3 is CASSLGGQFGTDTQYF. In DNA, the CDR3 is TGCGCCAGCAGCTTGGGGGGACAGTTCGGGACAGATACGCAGTATTTT.

This clone was observed a handful of times. The V call is TRBV28, the J call TRBJ1-1; 12 bases are a match to TRBD1. After removal of 11 bases from V and 1 base from J, the junction contained 8 bases not matched to a gene. The CDR3 is 15 residues long. Germline CDR1 reads MDHEN; CDR2 reads SYDVKM. The chain's CDR3 is CAGGTGGAGNTEAFF. CDR3 DNA: TGTGCCGGGGGGACAGGGGGCGCAGGGAACACTGAAGCTTTCTTT.

The rearrangement uses TRBV5-6 and TRBJ2-5; 8 bases line up with TRBD2. The J segment lost 7 bases and the V segment lost 3 bases, leaving 11 bases of the junction unmatched. The CDR3 sequence is 15 residues long. From germline, CDR1 is SGHDT and CDR2 YYEEEE. The CDR3 reads CASSSQRGPLGTQYF. CDR3 nucleotide sequence: TGTGCCAGCAGCTCCCAGCGGGGGCCGCTCGGGACCCAGTACTTC.

The chain combines TRBV5-6 with TRBJ2-4; 15 nucleotides match TRBD2. Per germline, CDR1 SGHDT and CDR2 YYEEEE. V gave up 0 bases and J gave up 13 bases; unmatched junction bases: 2. This CDR3 has 14 amino acids. The chain's CDR3 is CASSLEGLAGGQYF. Written as DNA, the CDR3 is TGTGCCAGCAGCTTGGAAGGACTAGCGGGGGGGCAGTACTTC. Full variable domain (missing parts from reference TRBV5-6 and TRBJ2-4): DAGVTQSPTHLIKTRGQQVTLRCSPKSGHDTVSWYQQALGQGPQFIFQYYEEEERQRGNFPDRFSGHQFPNYSSELNVNALLLGDSALYLCASSLEGLAGGQYFGAGTRLSVL.

The chain recombines TRBV19 with TRBJ1-1; 8 bases align to TRBD1. The germline V gene has CDR1 LNHDA and CDR2 SQIVND (reference sequence). This CDR3 contains 14 residues. V shed 1 base, J shed 3 bases, and the junction held 1 base outside the gene matches. This CDR3 is CASSIAGGDTEAFF. In DNA, the CDR3 is TGTGCCAGTAGTATAGCAGGGGGCGACACTGAAGCTTTCTTT.

The chain has TRBV27 and TRBJ1-1; 8 positions agree with TRBD1. CDR3 size: 15 residues. The V gene's germline CDR1 is MNHEY and CDR2 SMNVEV (reference sequence). J was trimmed by 4 bases and V by 4 bases; bases with no gene match: 8. In nucleotides, the CDR3 is TGTGCCAGCAGTTCGACACAGGGGGTTTTCACTGAAGCTTTCTTT. Protein sequence: CASSSTQGVFTEAFF.

The V call is TRBV19, the J call TRBJ1-2, with D maybe TRBD1 (6 bases). CDR1 is LNHDA and CDR2 is SQIVND in the germline V gene (reference sequence). The CDR3 runs to 15 residues. Trimming stripped 4 bases from V and 6 bases from J, with 18 bases between. CDR3 amino acids: CASSTQNRASDGYTF. CDR3 sequence (DNA): TGTGCCAGTAGTACCCAAAACAGGGCGTCGGATGGCTACACCTTC. Looking up the rest from reference TRBV19 and TRBJ1-2 gives the full variable domain: DGGITQSPKYLFRKEGQNVTLSCEQNLNHDAMYWYRQDPGQGLRLIYYSQIVNDFQKGDIAEGYSVSREKKESFPLTVTSAQKNPTAFYLCASSTQNRASDGYTFGSGTRLTVV.

The CDR3 region is CASSQDRREQFF. The CDR3 coding sequence is TGTGCCAGCAGCCAAGATAGGAGGGAGCAGTTCTTC. This chain uses TRBV4-2 with TRBJ2-1; possible D gene TRBD2, 5 bases. CDR1 and CDR2 (germline): LGHNA, YNFKEQ. This CDR3 contains 12 residues. The germline V and J ends were trimmed by 0 bases and 10 bases, with 7 bases remaining between them.